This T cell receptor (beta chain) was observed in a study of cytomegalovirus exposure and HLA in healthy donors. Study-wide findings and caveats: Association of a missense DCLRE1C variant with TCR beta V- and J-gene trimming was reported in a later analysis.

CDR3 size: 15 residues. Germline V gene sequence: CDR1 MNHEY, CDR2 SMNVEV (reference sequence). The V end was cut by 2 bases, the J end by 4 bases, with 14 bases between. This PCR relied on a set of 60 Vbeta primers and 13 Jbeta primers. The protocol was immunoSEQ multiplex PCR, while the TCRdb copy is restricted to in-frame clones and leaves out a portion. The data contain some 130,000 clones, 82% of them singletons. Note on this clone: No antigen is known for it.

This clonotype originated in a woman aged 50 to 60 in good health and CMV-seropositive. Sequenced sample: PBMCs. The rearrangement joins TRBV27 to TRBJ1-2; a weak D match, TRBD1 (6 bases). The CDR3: CASSLVGAQAYGYTF. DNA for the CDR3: TGTGCCAGCAGTTTAGTGGGGGCTCAGGCCTATGGCTACACCTTC.